This TCR beta chain was sequenced in a study of shared clonotypes between healthy human individuals. About the study: Each donor contributed plates that comprised three CD4 naive, three CD4 memory, two CD8 naive and one CD8 memory.

This CDR3 has 15 amino acids. V gave up 4 bases and J gave up 4 bases; unmatched junction bases: 10. Germline V CDR1 and CDR2: SGHDT, YYEEEE. The genomic DNA of each subset was split evenly across several immunoSEQ plates. Sequencing was performed with immunoSEQ multiplex PCR; in TCRdb, only in-frame clones are kept and a portion is missing. The table shows 2.5 million or so clones, with more than 90% occurring only once. The CD4+ fraction was divided into a CD45RA+ naive subset and a CD45RA-negative memory subset. The origin of this receptor is a man between 18 and 29 years old in good health. Sequenced material: naive CD4+ T cells sorted from blood. Subset noted: CD45RA+ positively selected. The chain couples TRBV5-6 to TRBJ1-2; TRBD1 matches at 7 bases. This CDR3 reads CASSRTGSVVYGYTF. CDR3 sequence (DNA): TGTGCCAGCAGCCGGACAGGCTCGGTGGTCTATGGCTACACCTTC.